A selection of T cell receptor beta chains follows, all from one sample in a study of cytomegalovirus exposure and HLA in healthy donors. Clones were read by immunoSEQ multiplex PCR, and TCRdb kept only the in-frame ones, dropping some. The repertoire holds 150,000 or so clones, with around 77% as singletons. Sequenced: PBMCs. These receptors originate from a male donor in good health and CMV-seropositive. CDR3s include the opening cysteine and the closing phenylalanine or tryptophan. Fields, in order: CDR3 DNA, CDR3 protein, D gene, clone size, V gene, J gene. A D gene is named only where the DNA matches it firmly. Some rows mark clone size as missing; the rest say once, few, many or name a class of expanded clone.

cdr3_nt: TGTGCCAGCAGCTTAGGCAGGGATCGAGACACTGAAGCTTTCTTT; cdr3_aa: CASSLGRDRDTEAFF; d_call: .; clone_size: few; v_call: TRBV7-8; j_call: TRBJ1-1
cdr3_nt: TGTGCCAGCAGCCTGCGACTAGCGGGGGGGAAAGAGACCCAGTACTTC; cdr3_aa: CASSLRLAGGKETQYF; d_call: TRBD2; clone_size: few; v_call: TRBV7-8; j_call: TRBJ2-5
cdr3_nt: TGTGCCAGCAGGGGGGGACAGGAAAATGAAAAACTGTTTTTT; cdr3_aa: CASRGGQENEKLFF; d_call: TRBD1; clone_size: .; v_call: TRBV6-1; j_call: TRBJ1-4
cdr3_nt: TGTGCCAGCAGTTTGCGGGCGGTGACCTACGAGCAGTACTTC; cdr3_aa: CASSLRAVTYEQYF; d_call: .; clone_size: .; v_call: TRBV4-2; j_call: TRBJ2-7
cdr3_nt: TGTGCCAGTGGAGAGGAGAGCTACGAGCAGTACTTC; cdr3_aa: CASGEESYEQYF; d_call: .; clone_size: .; v_call: TRBV28; j_call: TRBJ2-7
cdr3_nt: TGCGCCAGCAGTTCGCGGACAGGGCCCGTGACGTATGAAGCTTTCTTT; cdr3_aa: CASSSRTGPVTYEAFF; d_call: TRBD1; clone_size: few; v_call: TRBV5-1; j_call: TRBJ1-1
cdr3_nt: TGTGCCAGCATCCTCGTCTTCCCGAATTCACCCCTCCACTTT; cdr3_aa: CASILVFPNSPLHF; d_call: .; clone_size: .; v_call: TRBV6-1; j_call: TRBJ1-6
cdr3_nt: TGTGCCAGCACCCAACAGGGATTTGGCTACACCTTC; cdr3_aa: CASTQQGFGYTF; d_call: .; clone_size: .; v_call: TRBV11-2; j_call: TRBJ1-2
cdr3_nt: TGTGCCACCAGCAGAGATCAGGGCGCCTACAATGAGCAGTTCTTC; cdr3_aa: CATSRDQGAYNEQFF; d_call: .; clone_size: .; v_call: TRBV15; j_call: TRBJ2-1
cdr3_nt: TGCGCCAGCAGCCAAGTCGCCCCCGGGACACTTTACACCGGGGAGCTGTTTTTT; cdr3_aa: CASSQVAPGTLYTGELFF; d_call: .; clone_size: .; v_call: TRBV4-1; j_call: TRBJ2-2
cdr3_nt: TGTGCCACCAGCAGAGTTGCAGGGCTTAATGAAAAACTGTTTTTT; cdr3_aa: CATSRVAGLNEKLFF; d_call: .; clone_size: few; v_call: TRBV15; j_call: TRBJ1-4
cdr3_nt: TGTGCCAGCAGCTCCGACAGGACAGAGCAGTTCTTC; cdr3_aa: CASSSDRTEQFF; d_call: .; clone_size: .; v_call: TRBV27; j_call: TRBJ2-1
cdr3_nt: TGTGCCAGCAGCCGGAACAGAGTCTACGAGCAGTACTTC; cdr3_aa: CASSRNRVYEQYF; d_call: .; clone_size: .; v_call: TRBV11-2; j_call: TRBJ2-7
cdr3_nt: TGTGCCAGAAGCCTGGGACAGGGGTTTGGGGCCTATGGCTACACCTTC; cdr3_aa: CARSLGQGFGAYGYTF; d_call: TRBD1; clone_size: .; v_call: TRBV5-3; j_call: TRBJ1-2
cdr3_nt: TGTGCCAGTAGTCCGAGAGGGACAGGGAATCAGCCCCAGCATTTT; cdr3_aa: CASSPRGTGNQPQHF; d_call: TRBD1; clone_size: .; v_call: TRBV19; j_call: TRBJ1-5
cdr3_nt: TGCAGCGTTATGGGCGGGGTGGGCACTGAAGCTTTCTTT; cdr3_aa: CSVMGGVGTEAFF; d_call: .; clone_size: .; v_call: TRBV29-1; j_call: TRBJ1-1
cdr3_nt: TGCGCCAGCAGCTTGGGAACAGTCCCCAGCTCTGGAAACACCATATATTTT; cdr3_aa: CASSLGTVPSSGNTIYF; d_call: .; clone_size: .; v_call: TRBV5-1; j_call: TRBJ1-3
cdr3_nt: TGTTCCAGCAGCCCTGAGCCGGGACTAGCGGGAGGGCCGAGCAGCGAGCAGTACTTC; cdr3_aa: CSSSPEPGLAGGPSSEQYF; d_call: TRBD2; clone_size: .; v_call: TRBV7-9; j_call: TRBJ2-7
cdr3_nt: TGTGCCAGCAGACTACAAAGTGAAGCTTTCTTT; cdr3_aa: CASRLQSEAFF; d_call: .; clone_size: .; v_call: TRBV6-1; j_call: TRBJ1-1
cdr3_nt: TGTGCCAGCTCACTAGGGACAGGGAATCAGCCCCAGCATTTT; cdr3_aa: CASSLGTGNQPQHF; d_call: TRBD1; clone_size: .; v_call: TRBV18; j_call: TRBJ1-5
cdr3_nt: TGCGCCAGCAGCTTCGGGGACAGCTCTGGAAACACCATATATTTT; cdr3_aa: CASSFGDSSGNTIYF; d_call: TRBD1; clone_size: once; v_call: TRBV5-1; j_call: TRBJ1-3